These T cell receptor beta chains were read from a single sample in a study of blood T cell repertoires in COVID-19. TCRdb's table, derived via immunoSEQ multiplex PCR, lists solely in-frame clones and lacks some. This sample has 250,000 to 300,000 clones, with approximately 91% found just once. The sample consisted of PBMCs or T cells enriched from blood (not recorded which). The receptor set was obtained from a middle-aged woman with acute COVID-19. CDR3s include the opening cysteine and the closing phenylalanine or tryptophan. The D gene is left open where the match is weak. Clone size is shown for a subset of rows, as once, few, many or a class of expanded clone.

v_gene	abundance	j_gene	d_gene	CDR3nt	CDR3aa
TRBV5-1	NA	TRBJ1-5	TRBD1	TGCGCCAGCAGAAGACAGGGAGAGGGCAATCAGCCCCAGCATTTT	CASRRQGEGNQPQHF
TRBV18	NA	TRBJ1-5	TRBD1	TGTGCCAGCTCACCAGGGACAGGGAATCAGCCCCAGCATTTT	CASSPGTGNQPQHF
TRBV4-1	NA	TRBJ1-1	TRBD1	TGCGCCAGCAGCCAAGAGGGGGACAGGGTATTCACTGAAGCTTTCTTT	CASSQEGDRVFTEAFF
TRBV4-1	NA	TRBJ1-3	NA	TGCGCCAGCAGCCAAGAGTACTCTGGAAACACCATATATTTT	CASSQEYSGNTIYF
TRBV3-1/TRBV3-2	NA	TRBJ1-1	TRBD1	TGTGCCAGCAGCCCGACAGGGGGCTCGTACACTGAAGCTTTCTTT	CASSPTGGSYTEAFF
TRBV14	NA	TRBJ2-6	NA	TGTGCCAGCAGCCGTATACTCTCTGGGGCCAACGTCCTGACTTTC	CASSRILSGANVLTF
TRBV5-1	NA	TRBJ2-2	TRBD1	TGCGCCAGCAGCTGGGACAGAGGGGAGCTGTTTTTT	CASSWDRGELFF
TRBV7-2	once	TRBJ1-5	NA	TGTGCCAGCAGCTTAGACGCAGGATTTCAGCCCCAGCATTTT	CASSLDAGFQPQHF
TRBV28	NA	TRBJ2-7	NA	TGTGCCAGCAGTAGCCCCAGTGGCGGGTCCTACGAGCAGTACTTC	CASSSPSGGSYEQYF
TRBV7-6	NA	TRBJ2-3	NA	TGTGCCAGCAGCCCGCCCGCAGCAGGGCCGACAGATACGCAGTATTTT	CASSPPAAGPTDTQYF
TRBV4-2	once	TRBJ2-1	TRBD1	TGTGCCAGCAGCCTCAGGACAGGGGATTCTGGTGAGCAGTTCTTC	CASSLRTGDSGEQFF
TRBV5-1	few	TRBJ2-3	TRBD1	TGCGCCAGCAGCTATACGACAGGGGCAGATACGCAGTATTTT	CASSYTTGADTQYF
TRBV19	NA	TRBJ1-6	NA	TGTGCCAGTAGTATGAGGTCCGGGCGAGGGTCACCCCTCCACTTT	CASSMRSGRGSPLHF
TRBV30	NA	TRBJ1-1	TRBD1	TGTGCCTGGCACAGGGGGGTAAACACTGAAGCTTTCTTT	CAWHRGVNTEAFF
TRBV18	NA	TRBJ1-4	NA	TGTGCCAGCTCTCCCGACAGGAATGAAAAACTGTTTTTT	CASSPDRNEKLFF
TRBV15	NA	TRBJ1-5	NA	TGTGCCACCAGCAGAGATCCTCCGGGACATACCCGGGGCAATCAGCCCCAGCATTTT	CATSRDPPGHTRGNQPQHF